This TCR beta chain was documented in a study of control samples from healthy donors and cancer patients. Sequenced by immunoSEQ multiplex PCR; TCRdb stores in-frame clones only, minus some. The table has more than 80,000 clones, approximately 93% seen once. The sequenced sample consisted of blood. The sequence came from a man aged 18 to 30 in good health.

CDR3 sequence: CATSSLTLRKRWDIQYF. Written as DNA, the CDR3 is TGTGCCACCAGCTCCCTGACCTTACGAAAGAGGTGGGACATTCAGTACTTC. The chain carries TRBV15 and TRBJ2-4; D uncertain. CDR1 and CDR2 from the germline V gene are LNHNV and YYDKDF (reference sequence). The CDR3 runs 17 residues. Trimming removed 5 bases at V and 8 bases at J, with 25 bases between.